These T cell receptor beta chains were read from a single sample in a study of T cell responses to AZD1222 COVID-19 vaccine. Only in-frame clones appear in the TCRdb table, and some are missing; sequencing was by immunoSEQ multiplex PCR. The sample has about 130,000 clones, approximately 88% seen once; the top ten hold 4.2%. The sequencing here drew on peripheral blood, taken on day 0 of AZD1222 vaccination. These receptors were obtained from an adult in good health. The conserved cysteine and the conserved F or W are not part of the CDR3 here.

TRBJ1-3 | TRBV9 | ASSSGTDTGNTIY
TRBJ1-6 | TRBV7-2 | ASSFTGDSPLH
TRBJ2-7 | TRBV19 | ASSVTSGAHYEQY
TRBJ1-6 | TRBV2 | ASSGSDTGNSPLH
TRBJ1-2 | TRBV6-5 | ASSYQADRGAYGYT
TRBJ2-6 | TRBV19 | ASSTTGASGANVLT
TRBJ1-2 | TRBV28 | ASSSPAEANYGYT
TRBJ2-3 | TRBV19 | ASSPDRVDGTDTQY
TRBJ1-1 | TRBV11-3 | ASSSHGTGNTEAF
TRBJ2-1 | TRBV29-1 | STSRGPDNEQF
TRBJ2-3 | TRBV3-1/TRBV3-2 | ASSQARDSAQY
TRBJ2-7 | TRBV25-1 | ASKTRYEQY
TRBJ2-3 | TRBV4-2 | ASSQGPLAGANTDTQY
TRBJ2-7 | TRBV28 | ASEKGSHYEQY
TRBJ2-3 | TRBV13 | ASSPTGTSAEEAIRDTQY
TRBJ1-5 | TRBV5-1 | ASSLGDSSNQPQH
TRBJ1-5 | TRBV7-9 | ASSLGSGRWEPQH
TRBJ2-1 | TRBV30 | AWSFPRDFNNEQF
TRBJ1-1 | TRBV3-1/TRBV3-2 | ASSQGGQGTEAF
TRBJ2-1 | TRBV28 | ASSKGYNEQF
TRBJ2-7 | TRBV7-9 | ASSLVVPVSEQY
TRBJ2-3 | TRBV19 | ASSIAAAGGAQDTQY
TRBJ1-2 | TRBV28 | ASSALGTKHSNYGYT
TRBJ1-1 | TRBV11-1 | ASSHGQGRGYTEAF
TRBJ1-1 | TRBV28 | ASSLRVSPEAF
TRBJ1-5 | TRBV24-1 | ATSDRDREGQPQH
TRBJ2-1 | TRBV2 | ASRRLAGYNEQF
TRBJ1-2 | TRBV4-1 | ASSQVGREDGYT
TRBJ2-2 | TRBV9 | ASSVVYGGELF
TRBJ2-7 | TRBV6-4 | ASSEAPATRQY
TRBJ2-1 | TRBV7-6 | ASSLRSGNEQF